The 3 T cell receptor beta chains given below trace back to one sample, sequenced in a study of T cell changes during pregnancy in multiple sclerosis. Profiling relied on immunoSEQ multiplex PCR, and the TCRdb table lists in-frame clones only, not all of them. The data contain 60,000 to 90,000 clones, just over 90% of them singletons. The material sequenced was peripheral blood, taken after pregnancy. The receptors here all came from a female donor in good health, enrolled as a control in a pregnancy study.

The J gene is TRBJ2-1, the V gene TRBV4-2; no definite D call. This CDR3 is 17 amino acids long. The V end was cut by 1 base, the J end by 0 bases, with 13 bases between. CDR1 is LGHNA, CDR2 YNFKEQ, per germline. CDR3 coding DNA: TGTGCCAGCAGCCAAGGTCGCGCGGATAGCTCCTACAATGAGCAGTTCTTC. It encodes CASSQGRADSSYNEQFF.

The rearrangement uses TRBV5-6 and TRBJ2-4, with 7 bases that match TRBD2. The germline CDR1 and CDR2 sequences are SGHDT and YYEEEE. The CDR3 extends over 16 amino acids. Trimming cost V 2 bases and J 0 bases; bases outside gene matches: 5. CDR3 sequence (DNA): TGTGCCAGCAGCTTCTGGGGGACTAAAGCCAAAAACATTCAGTACTTC. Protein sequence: CASSFWGTKAKNIQYF.

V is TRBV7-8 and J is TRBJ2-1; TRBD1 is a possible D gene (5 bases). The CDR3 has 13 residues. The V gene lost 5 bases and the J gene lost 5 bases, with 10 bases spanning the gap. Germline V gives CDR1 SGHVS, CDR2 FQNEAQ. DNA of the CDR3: TGTGCCAGCAGCATCGACAGAAACAATGAGCAGTTCTTC. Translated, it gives CASSIDRNNEQFF.